The 11 T cell receptor beta chains below were found in one sample sequenced in a study of CD8 T cells in Susac syndrome. The authors reverse transcribed roughly 0.5 to 1 ug RNA with random hexamers. From the immunoSEQ multiplex PCR reads, TCRdb called clonotypes with MiXCR, one entry per CDR3 protein. The sample includes about 200,000 distinct CDR3 sequences, about 95% of them seen just once. The sequenced sample consisted of CD4+ T cells from PBMCs. Every receptor here comes from a human donor in good health.

The chain is built from TRBV3-1 and TRBJ1-1; D not resolved. This CDR3 is 11 amino acids long. V lost 2 bases and J lost 6, with 4 bases in between. Germline-derived CDR1 and CDR2 are LGHDT and YNNKEL (reference sequence). CDR3 nucleotide sequence: TGTGCCAGCAGCCAATACTCTGAAGCTTTCTTT. This gives the protein CASSQYSEAFF.

The sample holds a few counts of this clonotype. The chain combines TRBV29-1 with TRBJ1-5, with 7 nucleotides matching TRBD1. The J segment lost 5 bases and the V segment lost 4 bases, leaving 5 bases of the junction unmatched. CDR3 size: 13 residues. Germline assignment: CDR1 SQVTM and CDR2 ANQGSEA. The CDR3 loop is CSVGGQGDQPQHF. The CDR3 nucleotides read TGCAGCGTTGGTGGGCAGGGGGATCAGCCCCAGCATTTT. Complete variable domain (other parts from reference TRBV29-1 and TRBJ1-5): SAVISQKPSRDICQRGTSLTIQCQVDSQVTMMFWYRQQPGQSLTLIATANQGSEATYESGFVIDKFPISRPNLTFSTLTVSNMSPEDSSIYLCSVGGQGDQPQHFGDGTRLSIL.

V and J are TRBV3-1 and TRBJ1-5, with D possibly matching TRBD1 (6 bases). The CDR3 extends over 15 amino acids. The germline CDR1 and CDR2 sequences are LGHDT and YNNKEL (reference sequence). Trimming cost V 0 bases and J 7 bases, with 13 bases left between them. CDR3 loop: CASSQDPTGTQPQHF. CDR3 coding DNA: TGTGCCAGCAGCCAAGACCCGACAGGTACGCAGCCCCAGCATTTT.

V gene TRBV28 combines with J gene TRBJ2-1, with TRBD2 matching 10 bases. Germline assignment: CDR1 MDHEN and CDR2 SYDVKM. V lost 1 base and J lost 7; bases outside the gene matches: 4. CDR3 length: 15 amino acids. CDR3 in DNA: TGTGCCAGCAGTTTATTTCTAGCGGGAGTGAATGAGCAGTTCTTC. As protein: CASSLFLAGVNEQFF.

The chain recombines TRBV14 with TRBJ1-6; D perhaps matches TRBD1 (5 bases). The germline V and J ends were trimmed by 4 bases and 7 bases, with 11 bases remaining between them. This CDR3 spans 14 amino acids. CDR1 is SGHDN, CDR2 FVKESK, per germline. The CDR3 bases are TGTGCCAGCAGCCGACAGACAATCAATTCACCCCTCCACTTT. Its translation: CASSRQTINSPLHF.

The chain carries TRBV3-1 and TRBJ2-3; 8 positions agree with TRBD1. V was clipped by 4 bases and J by 11 bases; unmatched bases: 5. From germline, CDR1 is LGHDT and CDR2 YNNKEL (reference sequence). The CDR3 is 12 amino acids. CDR3 region: CASSPSGTGQYF. The DNA for the CDR3 is TGTGCCAGCAGCCCGAGTGGGACAGGGCAGTATTTT.

This clonotype is a singleton in its sample. V and J are TRBV28 and TRBJ2-2, with D perhaps matching TRBD1 (5 bases). This CDR3 has 15 amino acids. Germline CDR1 and CDR2: MDHEN and SYDVKM. V was trimmed by 7 bases and J by 0 bases, leaving 12 bases between them. The CDR3 loop reads CASKGQGPNTGELFF. The CDR3 nucleotides are TGTGCCAGCAAGGGTCAGGGCCCGAACACCGGGGAGCTGTTTTTT.

The V and J genes are TRBV20-1 and TRBJ2-3; perhaps TRBD2 as D (6 bases). V was clipped by 0 bases and J by 2 bases, with 12 bases between them. The CDR3 is 15 amino acids. Germline loops: CDR1 DFQATT, CDR2 SNEGSKA (reference sequence). CDR3 sequence: CSARDSGEDTDTQYF. CDR3 coding DNA: TGCAGTGCTAGAGATTCGGGGGAGGACACAGATACGCAGTATTTT.

V usage is TRBV5-1 and J usage is TRBJ2-1; D is uncertain. Germline CDR1 reads SGHRS; CDR2 reads YFSETQ. V was clipped by 7 bases and J by 5 bases, with 13 bases between them. The CDR3 is made up of 13 amino acids. CDR3 bases: TGCGCCAGCTCGGCTTCAGATAACAATGAGCAGTTCTTC. Translation: CASSASDNNEQFF.

This clonotype has a handful of counts. This chain connects TRBV18 to TRBJ2-2, with D tentatively TRBD1 (6 bases). CDR3 length: 15 amino acids. V lost 1 base to trimming and J lost 0 bases, with 6 bases between them. Germline values: CDR1 KGHSH, CDR2 LQKENI. The CDR3 region is CASSPQGANTGELFF. The CDR3 region has the DNA TGTGCCAGCTCACCACAGGGGGCGAACACCGGGGAGCTGTTTTTT.

The CDR3 coding sequence is TGCAGCGTCGGACAGGGCATCACAGATACGCAGTATTTT. It codes for CSVGQGITDTQYF. The chain has TRBV29-1 and TRBJ2-3, with 8 bases lining up with TRBD1. This CDR3 contains 13 residues. Germline CDR1 reads SQVTM; CDR2 reads ANQGSEA. The trim removed 6 bases at V and 2 bases at J, leaving 4 bases unmatched.